This TCR beta chain was identified in a study of T cell changes during pregnancy in multiple sclerosis. Some clones are missing from TCRdb's copy, which holds only in-frame ones; the method was immunoSEQ multiplex PCR. The data hold tens of thousands of clones, with around nine tenths observed a single time. In germline, CDR1 is MDHEN, CDR2 SYDVKM. This CDR3 has 13 residues. V lost 7 bases to trimming and J lost 4 bases, with 13 bases between them. Sample: CD4+ T cells from peripheral blood mononuclear cells, taken in the third trimester of pregnancy. The V gene is TRBV28, the J gene TRBJ1-2; D is unresolved. The sequence came from a female donor with multiple sclerosis, enrolled in a pregnancy study. The CDR3 sequence is CASKKKRSYGYTF. The CDR3 DNA is TGTGCCAGCAAGAAGAAGCGGTCCTATGGCTACACCTTC.